This T cell receptor (beta chain) was captured in a study of radiotherapy plus CTLA-4 blockade in lung cancer. Looking at the study overall: Of all patients, over 15% responded objectively and approximately 31% showed disease control.

The V and J ends lost 6 bases and 2 bases respectively, with 12 bases between them. The CDR3 extends over 14 amino acids. Per the germline V gene, CDR1 is ENHRY and CDR2 is SYGVKD. This clone was detected a few times. Its antigen is currently unknown. Findings of the study overall: Blood saw expansion of tumor-derived TCR clones after radiotherapy plus ipilimumab.

Some clones are missing from TCRdb's copy, which holds only in-frame ones; the method was immunoSEQ multiplex PCR. The sample carries about 28,000 clones, under 80% recorded once. The study gave focal radiation plus ipilimumab CTLA-4 blockade to patients with chemo-refractory metastatic non-small-cell lung cancer. This chain connects TRBV10-3 to TRBJ2-3; D might be TRBD1 (5 bases). The sample here was peripheral blood, taken from a patient treated with radiotherapy plus ipilimumab. This receptor was taken from a human donor with non-small cell lung cancer who had stable disease on radiotherapy plus ipilimumab. CDR3 nucleotides: TGTGCCATCAGATCTGACAGAAACACAGATACGCAGTATTTT. Its protein product is CAIRSDRNTDTQYF.